These 20 T cell receptor beta chains originate from one sample sequenced in a study of T cells after yellow fever vaccination. A single record per CDR3 protein comes from TCRdb applying MiXCR to the 5' RACE reads. Counted here are some 320,000 distinct CDR3 sequences, 3.5% to 4.5% occurring once; the ten biggest clones make up less than 20%. The material was PBMCs, obtained 15 days after the yellow fever booster vaccination. These receptors were obtained from a man between 18 and 35 years old who received the YFV17D yellow fever vaccine.

This clonotype was found many times. This chain links TRBV4-2 with TRBJ2-1; D gene uncertain. Trimming removed 0 bases at V and 11 bases at J, with 8 bases between. This CDR3 comprises 12 residues. CDR1 LGHNA and CDR2 YNFKEQ come from the germline V gene. The CDR3: CASSQDGLKQFF. CDR3 sequence (DNA): TGTGCCAGCAGCCAAGACGGGTTGAAGCAGTTCTTC.

This clonotype occurred a few times. The J gene is TRBJ2-7, the V gene TRBV6-2 or TRBV6-3; tentative D call: TRBD2 (5 bases). V lost 2 bases, J lost 7 bases, and 15 bases lay in between. Germline loops: CDR1 MNHEY, CDR2 SVGEGT. The CDR3 contains 14 residues. The chain's CDR3 is CASSYGAWSGEQYV. CDR3 DNA: TGTGCCAGCAGTTACGGCGCGTGGTCGGGGGAGCAGTACGTC.

The chain joins TRBV6-5 to TRBJ1-6; no clear D gene. Germline values: CDR1 MNHEY, CDR2 SVGAGI. V was shortened by 2 bases and J by 8 bases, with 7 bases between the two germline ends. The CDR3 totals 13 residues. This CDR3 is CASSYRSDSPLHF. The DNA of the CDR3 is TGTGCCAGCAGTTACCGTTCTGATTCACCCCTCCACTTT.

The chain couples TRBV12-3 or TRBV12-4 to TRBJ2-7; D perhaps matches TRBD2 (5 bases). The CDR3 sequence is 14 residues long. V was clipped by 7 bases and J by 2 bases, with 15 bases between them. The CDR3 DNA is TGTGCCAGCACATTGGGAGACGGGACCTACGAGCAGTACTTC. Encoded protein: CASTLGDGTYEQYF.

This clonotype appeared many times. This chain uses TRBV7-3 with TRBJ2-2; D is perhaps TRBD2 (6 bases). The CDR3 length is 15 residues. Trimming shortened V by 6 bases and J by 0 bases, and 11 bases separated the two germline ends. Germline lookup yields CDR1 SGHTA and CDR2 FQGTGA. The CDR3 DNA follows: TGTGCCAGCAGGCGGGGCGGGACGAACACCGGGGAGCTGTTTTTT. This translates into CASRRGGTNTGELFF.

This clonotype appeared many times. The chain employs TRBV5-4 and TRBJ2-1, with 7 bases fitting TRBD2. The CDR3 extends over 14 amino acids. V lost 8 bases, J lost 3 bases, and 8 bases stayed unmatched. Per the germline V gene, CDR1 is SGHNT and CDR2 is YYREEE (reference sequence). The CDR3 protein is CASRDSGYYNEQFF. The CDR3 DNA sequence: TGTGCCAGTAGGGATAGCGGGTACTACAATGAGCAGTTCTTC.

J is TRBJ2-2 and V is TRBV3-1; 12 bases line up with TRBD2. This CDR3 comprises 17 residues. The germline V gene has CDR1 LGHDT and CDR2 YNNKEL (reference sequence). The ends lost 3 bases at V and 2 bases at J; junction bases unmatched: 4. The CDR3 protein is CASSQLAGGRNTGELFF. The CDR3 DNA reads TGTGCCAGCAGCCAGCTAGCGGGGGGGAGAAACACCGGGGAGCTGTTTTTT.

This clonotype was seen repeatedly, ten times or more. V gene TRBV28 combines with J gene TRBJ1-4; a weak D match, TRBD1 (5 bases). Per germline, CDR1 MDHEN and CDR2 SYDVKM. Deletions cut 2 bases from V and 0 bases from J, with 13 bases between. The length of the CDR3 is 17 residues. CDR3 nucleotides: TGTGCCAGCAGTTTACCCTTCTGGGACGCAACTAATGAAAAACTGTTTTTT. This encodes CASSLPFWDATNEKLFF.

This clonotype was seen more than once but under ten times. The J gene is TRBJ1-2, the V gene TRBV29-1, with D perhaps TRBD1 (5 bases). CDR3 length equals 15 residues. Per the germline V gene, CDR1 is SQVTM and CDR2 is ANQGSEA. V gave up 1 base and J gave up 3 bases, with 15 bases separating them. The CDR3 DNA reads TGCAGCGTTGAAGGCTCGGGGCAGGCATACTATGGCTACACCTTC. As protein: CSVEGSGQAYYGYTF.

There are many counts of this clonotype. The chain couples TRBV5-1 to TRBJ2-1; weak D call: TRBD2 (5 bases). The germline CDR1 and CDR2 sequences are SGHRS and YFSETQ. The CDR3 has 14 residues. Trimming stripped 0 bases from V and 11 bases from J, with 15 bases between. In nucleotides, the CDR3 is TGCGCCAGCAGCTTGGAGGTATCCACGGGGAAGCAGTTCTTC. Translated, it gives CASSLEVSTGKQFF.

The chain couples TRBV5-6 to TRBJ2-5; TRBD2 matches 9 bases. V lost 6 bases to trimming and J lost 2 bases; unmatched junction nucleotides: 8. Germline V gene sequence: CDR1 SGHDT, CDR2 YYEEEE. CDR3 length equals 15 residues. The CDR3 region has the DNA TGTGCCAGCATCGAGGCGGGGGGGCCTCAAGAGACCCAGTACTTC. Its translation is CASIEAGGPQETQYF.

This clonotype was seen at least ten times. The V gene is TRBV7-3, the J gene TRBJ2-2; 8 nucleotides line up with TRBD2. V gave up 1 base and J gave up 6 bases; unmatched junction bases: 4. The CDR3 contains 15 residues. The germline V gene encodes CDR1 SGHTA and CDR2 FQGTGA. CDR3 sequence: CASSLSGGLAGELFF. CDR3 DNA sequence: TGTGCCAGCAGCTTAAGCGGGGGGCTCGCCGGGGAGCTGTTTTTT.

Ten or more counts support this clonotype. The CDR3 reads CASSEQGGYTF. CDR3 sequence (DNA): TGTGCCAGCAGTGAACAAGGAGGCTACACCTTC. This sequence joins TRBV25-1 and TRBJ1-2; unclear D gene. CDR1 and CDR2 from the germline V gene are MGHDK and SYGVNS. V dropped 2 bases and J dropped 8 bases, with 6 bases sitting between them. The CDR3 contains 11 residues.

The chain is built from TRBV24-1 and TRBJ2-3, with 10 bases lining up with TRBD1. Germline loops: CDR1 KGHDR, CDR2 SFDVKD. Losses at the gene ends were 10 bases for V and 4 bases for J; bases not matched to a gene: 4. CDR3 size: 13 residues. CDR3 protein: CATQGQGSDTQYF. The CDR3 DNA reads TGTGCCACACAGGGACAGGGGTCAGATACGCAGTATTTT.

This clonotype was counted only a few times. The V gene is TRBV19, the J gene TRBJ2-3, with 8 bases identical to TRBD1. The CDR3 totals 15 residues. V lost 5 bases to trimming and J lost 2 bases; unmatched junction nucleotides: 6. Looked up from germline, CDR1 is LNHDA and CDR2 is SQIVND (reference sequence). CDR3 sequence reads: CASSEGQGATDTQYF. CDR3 bases: TGTGCCAGTAGTGAGGGGCAGGGGGCCACAGATACGCAGTATTTT.

Many counts were recorded for this clonotype. V gene TRBV5-1 combines with J gene TRBJ2-7; D not certain. Germline V gene sequence: CDR1 SGHRS, CDR2 YFSETQ. CDR3 length equals 14 residues. The V end was cut by 1 base, the J end by 2 bases, with 10 bases between. The CDR3 DNA reads as TGCGCCAGCAGCTTGAGGACGGCAGCCTACGAGCAGTACTTC. This gives the protein CASSLRTAAYEQYF.

The rearrangement uses TRBV4-2 and TRBJ2-7; D not certain. There are 12 residues in the CDR3. CDR1 and CDR2 from the germline V gene are LGHNA and YNFKEQ. Trimming cost V 3 bases and J 5 bases, with 8 bases left between them. The CDR3: CASSQGRDEQYF. The CDR3, as DNA: TGTGCCAGCAGCCAGGGTAGAGACGAGCAGTACTTC.

The rearrangement joins TRBV19 to TRBJ2-7; D could derive from TRBD1 or TRBD2 (7 bases each). This CDR3 is built from 14 residues. Trimming left V 3 bases short and J 3 bases short, with 12 bases between. Germline CDR1 and CDR2: LNHDA and SQIVND (reference sequence). In DNA, the CDR3 is TGTGCCAGTAGTATCAGGGGGGGGCTCTACGAGCAGTACTTC. Amino acid sequence: CASSIRGGLYEQYF.

This clonotype turned up a few times. The genes are TRBV7-2 and TRBJ2-3; 7 bases are a match to TRBD2. Losses at the gene ends were 1 base for V and 1 base for J; bases not matched to a gene: 5. The CDR3 is 16 residues long. Germline CDR1 reads SGHTA; CDR2 reads FQGNSA. The DNA for the CDR3 is TGTGCCAGCAGCTTAGGAGCGGGGCCCCGCACAGATACGCAGTATTTT. Protein product: CASSLGAGPRTDTQYF.

V gene TRBV7-9 combines with J gene TRBJ2-3; tentative D call: TRBD1 (6 bases). CDR1 is SEHNR, CDR2 FQNEAQ, per germline (reference sequence). CDR3 length: 15 amino acids. Trimming took off 0 bases at V and 2 bases at J, with 9 bases between the two ends. The CDR3 DNA sequence: TGTGCCAGCAGCTTAGCGGGGGCGGACACAGATACGCAGTATTTT. Its protein is CASSLAGADTDTQYF.